A single sample is the source of the 30 T cell receptor beta chains below, sequenced in a study of T cells after yellow fever vaccination. MiXCR, applied by TCRdb to the 5' RACE reads, yields one record per CDR3 protein. The data show 550,000 or so distinct CDR3 sequences, under 25% seen once. The specimen was PBMCs, collected 15 days after the yellow fever booster vaccination. The receptors originated from a man in his thirties or forties who received the YFV17D yellow fever vaccine.

Comment on this clonotype: One junction end does not reproduce the germline sequence, and a read error may be involved. The V gene is TRBV27, the J gene TRBJ2-7; D not certain. The CDR3 is 15 residues long. Germline V gene data show CDR1 as MNHEY and CDR2 as SMNVEV (reference sequence). The CDR3 DNA reads TGTGCCAGCAGTCTATCTACGGGCTGGAGCTACGAGCAGTACTTC. The encoded protein is CASSLSTGWSYEQYF.

This clonotype was counted a few times. The chain is built from TRBV12-3 or TRBV12-4 and TRBJ2-1; D gene ambiguous. Trimming removed 2 bases at V and 8 bases at J, with 13 bases between. The CDR3 contains 14 residues. The chain's CDR3 is CASSLLNAGYEQFF. CDR3 DNA: TGTGCCAGCAGTTTACTGAACGCTGGCTATGAGCAGTTCTTC.

The chain uses TRBV5-4 and TRBJ2-3, with D unclear. V lost 0 bases and J lost 2, with 7 bases in between. Germline CDR1 reads SGHNT; CDR2 reads YYREEE (reference sequence). This CDR3 comprises 14 residues. The CDR3 loop reads CASSLEPDTDTQYF. Here the CDR3 DNA reads TGTGCCAGCAGCTTGGAACCCGACACAGATACGCAGTATTTT. The whole variable domain, filled in from reference TRBV5-4 and TRBJ2-3, reads ETGVTQSPTHLIKTRGQQVTLRCSSQSGHNTVSWYQQALGQGPQFIFQYYREEENGRGNFPPRFSGLQFPNYSSELNVNALELDDSALYLCASSLEPDTDTQYFGPGTRLTVL.

This clonotype occurred a few times. J is TRBJ2-5 and V is TRBV7-2; D is uncertain. In germline, CDR1 is SGHTA, CDR2 FQGNSA. This CDR3 has 14 amino acids. Trimming removed 5 bases from V and 3 bases from J, with 13 bases in between. Written as DNA, the CDR3 is TGTGCCAGCAGCCAAATGGGCGGTAAAGAGACCCAGTACTTC. Amino acid sequence: CASSQMGGKETQYF.

The rearrangement links TRBV4-2 to TRBJ2-3, with TRBD2 matching 7 bases. Germline CDR1 reads LGHNA; CDR2 reads YNFKEQ. This CDR3 has 14 amino acids. Trimming removed 1 base from V and 6 bases from J; junction bases left unmatched: 4. Here the CDR3 reads CASSQGLAGDTQYF. As DNA, the CDR3 is TGTGCCAGCAGCCAAGGATTAGCGGGTGATACGCAGTATTTT.

This chain uses TRBV20-1 with TRBJ2-7, with a weak D call TRBD2 (5 bases). Germline lookup yields CDR1 DFQATT and CDR2 SNEGSKA (reference sequence). Trimming pared 6 bases from V and 0 bases from J, leaving 9 bases between. This CDR3 contains 12 residues. The CDR3 reads CSASSASYEQYF. DNA of the CDR3: TGCAGTGCGAGTAGCGCCTCCTACGAGCAGTACTTC.

This clonotype was seen a handful of times. The chain couples TRBV5-1 to TRBJ2-7; no firm D call. Deletions cut 0 bases from V and 3 bases from J, with 7 bases between. The germline gives CDR1 SGHRS, CDR2 YFSETQ. The CDR3 contains 13 residues. Written as DNA, the CDR3 is TGCGCCAGCAGCTTGGAGTCCCTCTACGAGCAGTACTTC. Amino acids: CASSLESLYEQYF.

V and J are TRBV12-3 or TRBV12-4 and TRBJ2-3; perhaps TRBD1 as D (6 bases). Trimming removed 4 bases at V and 0 bases at J, with 14 bases between. The CDR3 is 16 residues long. The chain's CDR3 is CASSSSGTYSTDTQYF. CDR3 DNA sequence: TGTGCCAGCAGTTCCTCCGGGACATATAGCACAGATACGCAGTATTTT.

The CDR3 protein is CSVGGNYGYTF. The CDR3 nucleotides are TGCAGCGTTGGTGGGAACTATGGCTACACCTTC. The rearrangement joins TRBV29-1 to TRBJ1-2, with D hard to call. Germline-derived CDR1 and CDR2 are SQVTM and ANQGSEA. V was pared by 4 bases and J by 2 bases, with 5 bases between. This CDR3 contains 11 residues.

Here the CDR3 reads CAITKEIWSSYEQYF. In DNA form, the CDR3 reads TGTGCCATCACTAAAGAAATTTGGAGCTCCTACGAGCAGTACTTC. This rearrangement joins TRBV10-3 to TRBJ2-7, with D hard to call. The V end was cut by 7 bases, the J end by 0 bases, with 16 bases between. Germline CDR1 and CDR2: ENHRY and SYGVKD. The CDR3 is 15 amino acids.

The rearrangement uses TRBV5-1 and TRBJ2-3; 7 nucleotides line up with TRBD1. The CDR3 spans 15 residues. Germline assignment: CDR1 SGHRS and CDR2 YFSETQ. J lost 5 bases, V lost 2 bases, and 8 bases had no gene match. The CDR3 DNA follows: TGCGCCAGCAGCTTCGGGACAGTGGATTTAGATACGCAGTATTTT. Protein product: CASSFGTVDLDTQYF.

This clonotype was picked up a small number of times. This rearrangement joins TRBV7-6 to TRBJ2-7; the D gene is possibly TRBD2 (5 bases). Looked up from germline, CDR1 is SGHVS and CDR2 is FNYEAQ. CDR3 length: 15 amino acids. V was pared by 2 bases and J by 5 bases, with 16 bases between. CDR3 in amino acids: CASSLQGRGGDEQYF. For the CDR3, the DNA is TGTGCCAGCAGCTTACAAGGCCGGGGTGGAGACGAGCAGTACTTC.

This clonotype was recorded a few times. V and J are TRBV30 and TRBJ2-3; weak D call: TRBD2 (6 bases). V dropped 1 base and J dropped 0 bases, with 14 bases sitting between them. The germline V gene has CDR1 GTSNPN and CDR2 SVGIG (reference sequence). The CDR3 consists of 16 residues. The CDR3 DNA is TGTGCCTGGAGTGGGGTTGGGGGGATTAGCACAGATACGCAGTATTTT. Amino acid sequence: CAWSGVGGISTDTQYF.

This chain links TRBV4-1 with TRBJ2-3; no clear D. CDR1 MGHRA and CDR2 YSYEKL come from the germline V gene. The ends were cut back, 1 base at V and 0 bases at J, with 8 bases in the middle. This CDR3 contains 15 residues. CDR3 loop: CASSQAPTSTDTQYF. The CDR3 nucleotides are TGCGCCAGCAGCCAAGCTCCAACTAGCACAGATACGCAGTATTTT.

The V and J genes are TRBV6-5 and TRBJ2-7; D gene ambiguous. Germline CDR1 reads MNHEY; CDR2 reads SVGAGI. The CDR3 totals 14 residues. Trimming took 0 bases from V and 2 from J, leaving 8 bases between them. The CDR3 is CASSYSRRAYEQYF. The CDR3 region has the DNA TGTGCCAGCAGTTACTCGAGACGGGCCTACGAGCAGTACTTC.

J is TRBJ1-6 and V is TRBV4-3; perhaps TRBD1 as D (5 bases). V was clipped by 0 bases and J by 7 bases, with 16 bases between them. The CDR3 has 17 residues. Germline CDR1 LGHNA, CDR2 YSLEER. The CDR3 here is CASSQDPVGTENSPLHF. The CDR3 nucleotides are TGCGCCAGCAGCCAAGACCCGGTAGGGACGGAGAATTCACCCCTCCACTTT.

The gene calls are TRBV5-1 and TRBJ2-1; 8 positions match TRBD2. Germline V gene data show CDR1 as SGHRS and CDR2 as YFSETQ. The ends lost 3 bases at V and 7 bases at J; junction bases unmatched: 6. The CDR3 is 14 residues long. CDR3 loop: CASSSGLENNEQFF. CDR3 nucleotides: TGCGCCAGCAGCTCGGGACTAGAGAATAATGAGCAGTTCTTC.

This chain uses TRBV6-5 with TRBJ1-1; a possible D gene is TRBD1 (5 bases). This CDR3 contains 12 residues. V dropped 0 bases and J dropped 7 bases, with 6 bases sitting between them. CDR1 and CDR2 from the germline V gene are MNHEY and SVGAGI. CDR3 DNA: TGTGCCAGCAGTTACTCGAGGGGTGAAGCTTTCTTT. The encoded protein is CASSYSRGEAFF.

The genes are TRBV20-1 and TRBJ2-7, with unresolved D. The V gene's germline CDR1 is DFQATT and CDR2 SNEGSKA (reference sequence). The CDR3 contains 13 residues. V lost 0 bases and J lost 2, with 8 bases in between. CDR3 in amino acids: CSARDRGTYEQYF. DNA of the CDR3: TGCAGTGCTAGAGATCGTGGAACCTACGAGCAGTACTTC.

This clonotype occurred a few times. The J gene is TRBJ2-2, the V gene TRBV5-4, with a possible D match to TRBD2 (5 bases). The CDR3 contains 14 residues. Between the trimmed V and J ends, which lost 4 bases and 7 bases, there was a span of 14 bases. Per the germline V gene, CDR1 is SGHNT and CDR2 is YYREEE (reference sequence). CDR3: CASSTSGLVGELFF. The DNA for the CDR3 is TGTGCCAGCAGCACCTCAGGACTGGTCGGGGAGCTGTTTTTT. Combining the CDR3 with reference TRBV5-4 and TRBJ2-2 gives the whole variable domain ETGVTQSPTHLIKTRGQQVTLRCSSQSGHNTVSWYQQALGQGPQFIFQYYREEENGRGNFPPRFSGLQFPNYSSELNVNALELDDSALYLCASSTSGLVGELFFGEGSRLTVL.

This chain joins TRBV20-1 and TRBJ2-3; D remains ambiguous. Between the trimmed V and J ends, which lost 7 bases and 2 bases, there was a span of 16 bases. Germline CDR1 and CDR2: DFQATT and SNEGSKA (reference sequence). This CDR3 is built from 14 residues. The CDR3 protein is CSVVYGHSTDTQYF. CDR3 in DNA: TGCAGTGTAGTGTACGGGCATTCCACAGATACGCAGTATTTT.

This clonotype was seen only a few times. This chain connects TRBV6-5 to TRBJ2-3; D remains unclear. The CDR3 is 13 residues long. Looked up from germline, CDR1 is MNHEY and CDR2 is SVGAGI. V was cut by 0 bases and J by 5 bases, with 6 bases left in between. CDR3 in amino acids: CASSYSDGDTQYF. CDR3 DNA sequence: TGTGCCAGCAGTTACTCGGATGGAGATACGCAGTATTTT.

This clonotype has a handful of counts. The chain recombines TRBV10-2 with TRBJ2-1, with no clear D. Germline values: CDR1 WSHSY, CDR2 SAAADI. The V gene lost 4 bases and the J gene lost 2 bases, with 9 bases spanning the gap. The CDR3 totals 14 residues. DNA for the CDR3: TGCGCCAGCAGTGTAAGCGCGACCTACAATGAGCAGTTCTTC. This sequence encodes CASSVSATYNEQFF.

J is TRBJ1-6 and V is TRBV25-1; 8 bases line up with TRBD1. The CDR3 has 16 residues. The germline gives CDR1 MGHDK, CDR2 SYGVNS. V trimming: 5 bases; J trimming: 5 bases; junction bases outside the gene matches: 8. The CDR3, as DNA: TGTGCCAGCAGTCGAGGACAGGGAGGGAATAATTCACCCCTCCACTTT. It yields the protein CASSRGQGGNNSPLHF.

This clonotype was seen only a few times. The chain links TRBV4-3 to TRBJ2-5, with a tentative D call TRBD1 (6 bases). The CDR3 length is 15 residues. Germline assignment: CDR1 LGHNA and CDR2 YSLEER. V was shortened by 0 bases and J by 5 bases, with 13 bases between the two germline ends. The CDR3 spells CASSQESHRVETQYF. In DNA, the CDR3 is TGCGCCAGCAGCCAAGAATCCCACAGGGTTGAGACCCAGTACTTC.

Comment on this clonotype: The junction differs from germline at one of its ends, possibly a read error. The chain joins TRBV25-1 to TRBJ2-5; TRBD1 matches 8 bases. CDR1 is MGHDK, CDR2 SYGVNS, per germline. CDR3 size: 13 residues. CDR3 loop: CASSGGQGTPLDF. The CDR3 bases are TGTGCCAGCAGTGGAGGACAGGGCACCCCCCTGGACTTC.

The rearrangement joins TRBV9 to TRBJ2-1, with 14 nucleotides matching TRBD2. V dropped 4 bases and J dropped 8; count of bases not matched to a gene: 8. This CDR3 contains 16 residues. CDR1 is SGDLS, CDR2 YYNGEE, per germline. The CDR3 region is CASSTSGTSGSYEQFF. As DNA, the CDR3 is TGTGCCAGCAGCACTAGCGGGACTAGCGGGAGCTATGAGCAGTTCTTC.

This clonotype was seen many times. This chain joins TRBV9 and TRBJ2-7; tentative D call: TRBD2 (6 bases). The V gene lost 1 base and the J gene lost 5 bases, with 16 bases spanning the gap. The CDR3 sequence is 15 residues long. Germline V gives CDR1 SGDLS, CDR2 YYNGEE. The CDR3 loop is CASSVSGQGPHEQYF. The CDR3 DNA follows: TGTGCCAGCAGCGTAAGCGGGCAGGGACCCCACGAGCAGTACTTC.

This clonotype appeared many times. CDR3 in DNA: TGTGCCAGCAGCTTCGGGGGCCAAGAGACCCAGTACTTC. Its translation: CASSFGGQETQYF. The V gene is TRBV7-2, the J gene TRBJ2-5; weak D call: TRBD2 (6 bases). Trimming stripped 3 bases from V and 1 base from J, with 6 bases between. CDR3 length equals 13 residues. Per the germline V gene, CDR1 is SGHTA and CDR2 is FQGNSA. The full variable domain, with the rest looked up from reference TRBV7-2 and TRBJ2-5, is GAGVSQSPSNKVTEKGKDVELRCDPISGHTALYWYRQSLGQGLEFLIYFQGNSAPDKSGLPSDRFSAERTGGSVSTLTIQRTQQEDSAVYLCASSFGGQETQYFGPGTRLLVL.

In this sample, this clonotype turned up a few times. The rearrangement joins TRBV3-1 to TRBJ1-1; D is undetermined. Per germline, CDR1 LGHDT and CDR2 YNNKEL (reference sequence). CDR3 length: 14 residues. V was pared by 1 base and J by 1 base, with 7 bases between. The CDR3 here is CASSQVSGNTEAFF. In nucleotides, the CDR3 is TGTGCCAGCAGCCAAGTTTCCGGGAACACTGAAGCTTTCTTT.